This TCR beta chain originates from a study of cytotoxic CD8 clonotypes in ibrutinib-treated CLL. As concerns this clone: Its matching antigen is unknown.

Whole-study findings and limits: Patients with sustained remission and those progressing were sampled at differing times. Pretreatment clonality was elevated relative to age-matched healthy donors and paralleled circulating CD8+ T-cell counts. Clonality, elevated at ibrutinib response, dropped back toward baseline at progression.

Profiled with immunoSEQ multiplex PCR; TCRdb holds only in-frame clones, not every one. The sample holds approximately 60,000 clones; nearly 55% are singletons and the top ten take roughly a quarter. This sample comprised PBMCs, obtained at disease progression, from a patient treated with ibrutinib. The receptor comes from a human donor with chronic lymphocytic leukemia.

The CDR3, as DNA: TGTGCCAGCACCCCTGGAGGGGCTATCAACATTCAGTACTTC. Its protein product is CASTPGGAINIQYF. J is TRBJ2-4 and V is TRBV28; a weak D match, TRBD2 (6 bases). CDR3 length equals 14 residues. Trimming took off 7 bases at V and 7 bases at J, with 17 bases between the two ends. Germline V gene data show CDR1 as MDHEN and CDR2 as SYDVKM.